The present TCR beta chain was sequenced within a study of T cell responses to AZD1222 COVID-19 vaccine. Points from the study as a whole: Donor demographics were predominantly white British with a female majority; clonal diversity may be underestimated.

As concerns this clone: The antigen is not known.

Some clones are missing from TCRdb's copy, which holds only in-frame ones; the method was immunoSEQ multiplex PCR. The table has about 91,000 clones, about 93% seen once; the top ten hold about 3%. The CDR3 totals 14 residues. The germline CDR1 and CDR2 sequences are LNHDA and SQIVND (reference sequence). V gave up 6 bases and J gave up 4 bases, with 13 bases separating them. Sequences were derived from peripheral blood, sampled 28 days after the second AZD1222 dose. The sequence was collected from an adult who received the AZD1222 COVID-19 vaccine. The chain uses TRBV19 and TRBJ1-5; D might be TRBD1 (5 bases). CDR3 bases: TGTGCCAGTAGGGTCGGGGGATTTAATCAGCCCCAGCATTTT. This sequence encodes CASRVGGFNQPQHF.